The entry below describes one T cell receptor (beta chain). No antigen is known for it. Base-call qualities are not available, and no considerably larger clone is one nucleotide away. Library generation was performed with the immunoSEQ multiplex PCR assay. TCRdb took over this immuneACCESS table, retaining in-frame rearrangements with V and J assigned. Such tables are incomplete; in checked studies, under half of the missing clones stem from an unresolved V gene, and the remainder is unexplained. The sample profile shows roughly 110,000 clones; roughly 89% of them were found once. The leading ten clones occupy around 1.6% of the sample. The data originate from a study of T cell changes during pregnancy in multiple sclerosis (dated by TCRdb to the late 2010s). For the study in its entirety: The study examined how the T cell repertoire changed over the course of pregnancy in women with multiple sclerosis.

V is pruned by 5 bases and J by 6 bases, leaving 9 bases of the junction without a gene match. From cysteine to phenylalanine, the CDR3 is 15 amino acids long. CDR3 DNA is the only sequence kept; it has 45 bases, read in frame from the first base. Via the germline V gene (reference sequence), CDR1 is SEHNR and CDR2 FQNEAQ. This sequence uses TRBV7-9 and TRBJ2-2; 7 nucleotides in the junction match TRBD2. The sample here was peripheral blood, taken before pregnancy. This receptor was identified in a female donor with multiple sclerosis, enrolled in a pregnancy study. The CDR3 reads CASSVGLAVAGELFF. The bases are TGTGCCAGCAGCGTTGGGCTAGCGGTCGCCGGGGAGCTGTTTTTT.